This note documents a single TCR beta chain sequence. What it binds is unknown. These data originate in a study of human T cells and chemical hapten exposure. Study at large: The sensitizer, 2% DPC, was used on approximately 2 cm by approximately 2 cm of upper inner arm skin.

During construction of the library, unique molecular identifiers were attached to individual cDNA molecules for quantitative, reproducible TCR counting. TCRdb recomputed calls from the RACE reads with MiXCR, one row per CDR3 protein. In the table there are roughly 80,000 distinct CDR3 sequences, 13% to 15% of which are singletons. Overall study results and limits: Significantly greater numbers of large CDR3 similarity clusters came from expanded TCRs than from controls. Counts of TCRs above 1 in 1000 frequency stayed unchanged with DPC sensitization.

Time point indicated: pre-sensitization, week 0. Stated treatment: therapeutic diphenylcyclopropenone sensitization with weekly scalp DPC. CDR1 and CDR2 (germline): SGHVS, FQNEAQ. V was pared by 4 bases and J by 3 bases, with 8 bases of the junction left unmatched. The CDR3 covers 15 residues. The chain couples TRBV7-8 to TRBJ2-5; 7 nucleotides agree with TRBD2. The receptor was isolated from a woman between 45 and 65 years old with alopecia areata. Some clones in this sample may be carry-over from other donors' samples. Specimen: whole blood, collected in connection with sensitization to the hapten diphenylcyclopropenone (DPC). The DNA for the CDR3 is TGTGCCAGCAGCTCCTGGGGAGGGAATGAAGAGACCCAGTACTTC. Residues: CASSSWGGNEETQYF.